Following are 21 T cell receptor beta chains from one sample sequenced in a study of CD8+CD57+ T cells in acquired aplastic anemia. Template material for TCR beta VDJ and CDR3 profiling consisted of genomic DNA. TCRdb reprocessed the reads with MiXCR, giving one entry per CDR3 protein. This repertoire shows hundreds of thousands of distinct CDR3 sequences, roughly 64% found once; its top ten account for 3% to 4.5%. The sample comprised sorted CD4+, CD8+, or CD8+CD57+ T cells (not recorded which) from PBMCs. Receptors were obtained from a human donor in good health, serving as a control.

The genes are TRBV24-1 and TRBJ2-3, with 11 bases lining up with TRBD2. V was clipped by 1 base and J by 6 bases; unmatched bases: 11. The V gene's germline CDR1 is KGHDR and CDR2 SFDVKD. The CDR3 runs to 18 residues. CDR3 bases: TGTGCCACCAGTGATTTATGGGCTATAGCGGGGGGGCGGGATACGCAGTATTTT. This gives the protein CATSDLWAIAGGRDTQYF.

This clonotype showed up just a few times. V is TRBV2 and J is TRBJ2-5; no clear D gene. The germline V gene has CDR1 SNHLY and CDR2 FYNNEI. There are 15 residues in the CDR3. V was cut by 3 bases and J by 0 bases, with 11 bases left in between. CDR3 sequence reads: CASSDSHTYQETQYF. CDR3 sequence (DNA): TGTGCCAGCAGTGATTCCCACACGTACCAAGAGACCCAGTACTTC.

Concerning this clonotype itself: Germline is not matched at one junction end, which may reflect a read error. The CDR3 sequence is CASSRQGRGFNDQYF. CDR3 sequence (DNA): TGTGCCAGCTCAAGACAGGGGAGGGGCTTCAACGATCAGTACTTC. The chain links TRBV2 to TRBJ2-7; D perhaps matches TRBD1 (8 bases). The V gene's germline CDR1 is SNHLY and CDR2 FYNNEI. The CDR3 loop spans 15 amino acids.

This clonotype was picked up many times. The chain joins TRBV20-1 to TRBJ2-3, with D perhaps TRBD1 (6 bases). The CDR3 spans 13 residues. The germline V gene encodes CDR1 DFQATT and CDR2 SNEGSKA (reference sequence). V was trimmed by 4 bases and J by 0 bases, leaving 8 bases between them. CDR3 DNA sequence: TGCAGTGCTACTACAGGGAGCACAGATACGCAGTATTTT. It encodes CSATTGSTDTQYF.

This sequence joins TRBV7-8 and TRBJ2-7; 7 nucleotides align to TRBD1. In germline, CDR1 is SGHVS, CDR2 FQNEAQ. The CDR3 length is 13 residues. The chain's CDR3 is CASSSWDSYEVYV. As DNA, the CDR3 is TGTGCCAGCAGCTCGTGGGACAGCTACGAGGTGTACGTG.

J is TRBJ2-5 and V is TRBV7-2; unclear D gene. The ends were cut back, 7 bases at V and 11 bases at J, with 17 bases in the middle. The germline V gene has CDR1 SGHTA and CDR2 FQGNSA. This CDR3 region has 12 residues. The CDR3 sequence is CASNLGEDTQYF. The CDR3 region has the DNA TGTGCCAGCAACCTGGGTGAAGATACGCAGTACTTC.

The chain is built from TRBV6-1 and TRBJ1-2, with 7 bases lining up with TRBD1. The CDR3 covers 13 residues. Per germline, CDR1 MNHNS and CDR2 SASEGT. The J segment lost 5 bases and the V segment lost 10 bases, leaving 10 bases of the junction unmatched. The CDR3 DNA reads as TGTGCCACCGGGAGGGGGCAGGATTATGGCTACACCTTC. Translation gives CATGRGQDYGYTF.

There are many counts of this clonotype. This sequence joins TRBV6-6 and TRBJ2-2; no clear D gene. The V end was cut by 7 bases, the J end by 0 bases, with 9 bases between. CDR1 and CDR2 (germline): MNHNY, SVGAGI (reference sequence). The CDR3 consists of 14 residues. DNA for the CDR3: TGTGCCAGCATAGAACAGTCGAACACCGGGGAGCTGTTTTTT. This encodes CASIEQSNTGELFF.

This sequence joins TRBV11-1 and TRBJ1-4; the D is unclear. Deletions cut 5 bases from V and 2 bases from J, with 15 bases between. Germline V gene lookup returns CDR1 SGHAT and CDR2 FQDESV (reference sequence). This CDR3 has 16 amino acids. DNA for the CDR3: TGTGCCAGCAGCCCCGTGGGCGAGAGTACTAATGAAAAACTGTTTTTT. It encodes CASSPVGESTNEKLFF.

A single count supports this clonotype. This CDR3 fails to terminate in the conserved phenylalanine or tryptophan, so it likely reflects a read error. It is unclear where the CDR3 begins or ends on the DNA, so no DNA is shown, and the CDR3 is as TCRdb lists it. The chain uses TRBV7-2 and TRBJ1-2. The CDR3 is 12 residues long, ends included. The V gene's germline CDR1 is SGHTA and CDR2 FQGNSA. CDR3 in amino acids: CAYPMATPWVSG.

This clonotype has just a few counts. The chain joins TRBV7-4 to TRBJ2-7; D is ambiguous. This CDR3 has 11 residues. Trimming removed 5 bases from V and 4 bases from J, with 6 bases in between. CDR1 and CDR2 from the germline V gene are SGHVT and SQSDAQ. The DNA of the CDR3 is TGTGCCAGCAGCCGAACTTACGAGCAGTACTTC. Its protein is CASSRTYEQYF.

As concerns this clonotype: This is likely a read error, given that the CDR3 carries no conserved phenylalanine or tryptophan at its end. The gene calls are TRBV25-1 and TRBJ2-5; possibly TRBD1 for D (7 bases). Germline CDR1 is MGHDK and CDR2 is SYGVNS. V dropped 3 bases and J dropped 5 bases, with 16 bases sitting between them. The CDR3 is 15 residues long. The CDR3 loop reads CASSDGQEGLETQYL. The CDR3 DNA sequence: TGTGCCAGCAGTGACGGACAGGAGGGGCTCGAGACCCAGTACCTC.

This chain connects TRBV19 to TRBJ2-7, with TRBD1 matching 9 bases. This CDR3 contains 13 residues. With V trimmed by 6 bases and J by 9 bases, 9 bases remained unmatched. Germline V gene sequence: CDR1 LNHDA, CDR2 SQIVND (reference sequence). The CDR3 DNA follows: TGTGCCAGTAGCCGGGACAGGGTGGACGTGCAGTACTTC. This gives the protein CASSRDRVDVQYF.

This chain uses TRBV2 with TRBJ1-1; weak D call: TRBD1 (5 bases). Germline CDR1 and CDR2: SNHLY and FYNNEI. The CDR3 is made up of 13 amino acids. Trimming stripped 6 bases from V and 3 bases from J, with 11 bases between. CDR3 nucleotides: TGTGCCAGCAGAGGGGTGGGGGACACTGAAGCTTTCTTT. It encodes CASRGVGDTEAFF.

The genes are TRBV29-1 and TRBJ2-7; D is possibly TRBD1 or TRBD2 (5 bases each). The J call may not be correct, given that the DNA end is closer to TRBJ2-1. The germline V gene encodes CDR1 SQVTM and CDR2 ANQGSEA. This CDR3 has 15 amino acids. The CDR3 DNA reads TGCAGCGTTGGGGGGTTTAGAGGGGACGTGAGTGAGCAGTTCTTC. It encodes CSVGGFRGDVSEQFF.

This clonotype was seen ten or more times. V gene TRBV5-1 combines with J gene TRBJ1-1; 7 nucleotides line up with TRBD1. The CDR3 is 16 residues long. V trimming: 4 bases; J trimming: 5 bases; junction bases outside the gene matches: 14. Germline V CDR1 and CDR2: SGHRS, YFSETQ. This CDR3 is CASSPGDYRGATEAFF. In DNA form, the CDR3 reads TGCGCCAGCAGCCCGGGAGATTACAGGGGTGCTACTGAAGCTTTCTTT.

This clonotype came up once. The rearrangement links TRBV20-1 to TRBJ2-2; unclear D gene. This CDR3 region has 16 residues. Germline V gene lookup returns CDR1 DFQATT and CDR2 SNEGSKA (reference sequence). Between the trimmed V and J ends, which lost 2 bases and 4 bases, there was a span of 17 bases. The CDR3 region has the DNA TGCAGTGCTAGACACACGGTAGGGCGTTGCACCGGGGAGCTGTTTTTT. It is translated as CSARHTVGRCTGELFF.

This sequence joins TRBV2 and TRBJ1-2; D gene uncertain. CDR3 length: 11 residues. V lost 4 bases, J lost 6 bases, and 6 bases lay in between. The germline V gene has CDR1 SNHLY and CDR2 FYNNEI. CDR3 DNA: TGTGCCAGCAGTGGAATCAATGGCTACACCTTC. Its translation is CASSGINGYTF.

This chain joins TRBV19 and TRBJ1-6; TRBD1 matches 9 bases. The trim removed 5 bases at V and 6 bases at J, leaving 5 bases unmatched. Germline V CDR1 and CDR2: LNHDA, SQIVND (reference sequence). CDR3 length: 15 amino acids. As DNA, the CDR3 is TGTGCCAGTAGTCCCCGGACAGGGGTTAATTCACCCCTCCACTTT. This gives the protein CASSPRTGVNSPLHF. The full variable domain, its missing parts supplied by reference TRBV19 and TRBJ1-6, is DGGITQSPKYLFRKEGQNVTLSCEQNLNHDAMYWYRQDPGQGLRLIYYSQIVNDFQKGDIAEGYSVSREKKESFPLTVTSAQKNPTAFYLCASSPRTGVNSPLHFGNGTRLTVT.

This chain connects TRBV20-1 to TRBJ2-5, with D possibly called TRBD1 or TRBD2 (5 bases each). CDR3 size: 14 residues. Trimming took 6 bases from V and 8 from J, leaving 22 bases between them. The germline V gene encodes CDR1 DFQATT and CDR2 SNEGSKA (reference sequence). CDR3 DNA: TGCAGTGCGTTAGGGGCTGGGACGGGAAACACCCAGTACTTC. Translated: CSALGAGTGNTQYF.

The V gene is TRBV20-1, the J gene TRBJ1-6, with TRBD1 matching over 7 bases. Germline V CDR1 and CDR2: DFQATT, SNEGSKA (reference sequence). Losses at the gene ends were 6 bases for V and 8 bases for J; bases not matched to a gene: 13. This CDR3 is built from 15 residues. The CDR3 DNA is TGCAGTGCGAGGTATTACAGGGGAACGGATTCACCCCTCCACTTT. It yields the protein CSARYYRGTDSPLHF.